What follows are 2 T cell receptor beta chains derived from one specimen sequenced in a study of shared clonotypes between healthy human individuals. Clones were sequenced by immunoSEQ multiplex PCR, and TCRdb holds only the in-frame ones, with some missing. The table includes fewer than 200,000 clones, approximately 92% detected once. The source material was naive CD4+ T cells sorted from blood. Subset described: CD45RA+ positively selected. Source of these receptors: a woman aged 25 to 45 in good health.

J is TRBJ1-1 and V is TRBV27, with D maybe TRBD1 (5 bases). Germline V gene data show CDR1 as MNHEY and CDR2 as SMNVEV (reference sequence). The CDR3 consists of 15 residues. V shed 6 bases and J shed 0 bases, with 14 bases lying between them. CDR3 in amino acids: CASRSLGAVNTEAFF. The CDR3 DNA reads TGTGCCAGCAGGAGCCTCGGGGCAGTGAACACTGAAGCTTTCTTT.

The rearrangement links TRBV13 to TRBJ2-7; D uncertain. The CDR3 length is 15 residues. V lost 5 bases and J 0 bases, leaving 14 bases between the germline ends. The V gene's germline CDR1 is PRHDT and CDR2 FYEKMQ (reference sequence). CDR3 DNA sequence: TGTGCCAGCAGCATAACTCGGCTCAGCTCCTACGAGCAGTACTTC. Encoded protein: CASSITRLSSYEQYF.